This entry describes one TCR beta chain. The CDR3 has 16 residues. V shed 1 base, J shed 0 bases, and the junction held 5 bases outside the gene matches. The V gene's germline CDR1 is LGHNA and CDR2 YSLEER. This entry is derived from a study of technical replicates of blood from a handful of donors. Sequenced by immunoSEQ multiplex PCR; TCRdb stores in-frame clones only, minus some. Of 79,000 or so clones in the sample, 93% were seen once. Input material: T cells isolated from PBMCs. The clonotype comes from a human donor in good health. The chain combines TRBV4-3 with TRBJ2-7; 8 bases fit TRBD2. CDR3 protein: CASSQGPSGSSYEQYF. CDR3 nucleotides: TGCGCCAGCAGCCAAGGACCCAGCGGGAGCTCCTACGAGCAGTACTTC.